This TCR beta chain was identified in a study of T cells in localized non-small cell lung cancer. Turning to this clone: What it recognizes is unknown.

V lost 1 base, J lost 5 bases, and 5 bases lay in between. Germline V gene lookup returns CDR1 MNHNS and CDR2 SASEGT. This CDR3 has 12 residues. General observations from the study: Higher blood T cell density went with longer overall survival. There were a median roughly 62 of the top 100 tumor clones appearing in adjacent lung. Because sequencing included only one region (of the tumor), heterogeneity remains possible.

Produced via immunoSEQ multiplex PCR; TCRdb's table is partial and in-frame only. The sample yields about 24,000 clones, around nine tenths seen once. The sample here was peripheral blood, taken before any cancer treatment. The receptor was derived from a woman between 35 and 75 years old with stage I lung adenocarcinoma. J is TRBJ1-2 and V is TRBV6-1; no reliable D call. The CDR3, as DNA: TGTGCCAGCAGTGAAGGGACTTATGGCTACACCTTC. It specifies CASSEGTYGYTF.